These 23 T cell receptor beta chains share one sample of origin, sequenced in a study of early stage breast cancer tumors. Sequenced by immunoSEQ multiplex PCR; TCRdb stores in-frame clones only, minus some. The top ten hold less than 7.5% of the sample, which has under 45,000 clones, 70% to 80% seen once. The sample comprised blood. The receptor source for this set is a person in their sixties with breast cancer.

This clone was observed a handful of times. The chain recombines TRBV2 with TRBJ1-1, with D perhaps matching TRBD1 (6 bases). The CDR3 totals 14 residues. V lost 6 bases, J lost 5 bases, and 16 bases lay in between. Per germline, CDR1 SNHLY and CDR2 FYNNEI. The CDR3 region has the DNA TGTGCCAGCAGAAGTCCCAGGGGATGGACTGAAGCTTTCTTT. It yields the protein CASRSPRGWTEAFF.

V usage is TRBV6-4 and J usage is TRBJ1-1; no clear D. CDR1 MRHNA and CDR2 SNTAGT come from the germline V gene. Trimming shortened V by 4 bases and J by 0 bases, and 6 bases separated the two germline ends. The CDR3 is 13 amino acids. DNA for the CDR3: TGTGCCAGCAGTGGGGAAATGAACACTGAAGCTTTCTTT. Translating it yields CASSGEMNTEAFF.

The CDR3: CASSRGATQYF. The CDR3, as DNA: TGTGCCAGTAGTAGGGGAGCGACCCAGTACTTC. The chain is built from TRBV19 and TRBJ2-5, with D possibly TRBD2 on 5 matching bases. The CDR3 is 11 amino acids. Looked up from germline, CDR1 is LNHDA and CDR2 is SQIVND (reference sequence). V was pared by 4 bases and J by 7 bases, with 7 bases between.

This clone has more than one count but fewer than ten. The chain employs TRBV7-9 and TRBJ1-1; 7 bases are shared with TRBD1. The CDR3 consists of 13 residues. Germline V gene lookup returns CDR1 SEHNR and CDR2 FQNEAQ (reference sequence). Trimming took 5 bases from V and 3 from J; bases not matched to a gene: 3. The CDR3 coding sequence is TGTGCCAGCAGCAATACAGGGGACACTGAAGCTTTCTTT. Protein: CASSNTGDTEAFF.

The chain joins TRBV7-9 to TRBJ2-5, with TRBD1 matching 9 bases. Germline CDR1 reads SEHNR; CDR2 reads FQNEAQ (reference sequence). The CDR3 totals 13 residues. The V gene end was trimmed by 5 bases and the J gene end by 13 bases; junction bases not matched to a gene: 11. The CDR3 reads CASSTPDRGVLYF. CDR3 sequence (DNA): TGTGCCAGCAGCACGCCGGACAGGGGAGTTTTGTACTTC.

The chain is built from TRBV7-2 and TRBJ2-2; unclear D gene. V lost 1 base, J lost 0 bases, and 9 bases lay in between. Germline loops: CDR1 SGHTA, CDR2 FQGNSA. The CDR3 runs to 16 residues. CDR3 residues: CASSLGGGANTGELFF. The DNA for the CDR3 is TGTGCCAGCAGCTTAGGAGGCGGTGCGAACACCGGGGAGCTGTTTTTT. The variable domain in full, with the rest retrieved from reference TRBV7-2 and TRBJ2-2, is GAGVSQSPSNKVTEKGKDVELRCDPISGHTALYWYRQSLGQGLEFLIYFQGNSAPDKSGLPSDRFSAERTGGSVSTLTIQRTQQEDSAVYLCASSLGGGANTGELFFGEGSRLTVL.

This clone was counted only a few times. V is TRBV27 and J is TRBJ1-1; D not resolved. V was trimmed by 6 bases and J by 6 bases, leaving 14 bases between them. From germline, CDR1 is MNHEY and CDR2 SMNVEV (reference sequence). The CDR3 is 13 amino acids. The DNA for the CDR3 is TGTGCCAGCAGGGGAGATTTCTGGGCTGAAGCTTTCTTT. It is translated as CASRGDFWAEAFF.

The rearrangement links TRBV11-2 to TRBJ2-3; D is possibly TRBD2 (6 bases). The CDR3 has 15 amino acids. Germline CDR1 reads SGHAT; CDR2 reads FQNNGV. V was trimmed by 2 bases and J by 6 bases, leaving 15 bases between them. The CDR3 sequence: CASSLTGVPRDTQYF. The CDR3, as DNA: TGTGCCAGCAGCTTAACGGGGGTTCCCAGGGATACGCAGTATTTT.

V usage is TRBV5-6 and J usage is TRBJ2-7; 11 bases agree with TRBD1. The V segment lost 4 bases and the J segment 3 bases; nucleotides outside the gene matches: 6. CDR1 is SGHDT, CDR2 YYEEEE, per germline. CDR3 length: 15 residues. The CDR3 region has the DNA TGTGCCAGCAGCATCGGACAGGGGGCGTTCTACGAGCAGTACTTC. It codes for CASSIGQGAFYEQYF. The complete variable domain, with remaining parts taken from reference TRBV5-6 and TRBJ2-7, reads DAGVTQSPTHLIKTRGQQVTLRCSPKSGHDTVSWYQQALGQGPQFIFQYYEEEERQRGNFPDRFSGHQFPNYSSELNVNALLLGDSALYLCASSIGQGAFYEQYFGPGTRLTVT.

This chain joins TRBV15 and TRBJ1-6, with a weak D call TRBD1 (5 bases). This CDR3 spans 15 amino acids. In germline, CDR1 is LNHNV, CDR2 YYDKDF (reference sequence). V gave up 0 bases and J gave up 8 bases, with 11 bases separating them. The DNA for the CDR3 is TGTGCCACCAGCAGAGATGTACAGGTTTATTCACCCCTCCACTTT. Translating gives CATSRDVQVYSPLHF.

V usage is TRBV7-2 and J usage is TRBJ1-5, with D hard to call. V gave up 1 base and J gave up 3 bases, with 4 bases separating them. CDR1 is SGHTA, CDR2 FQGNSA, per germline. The CDR3 contains 13 residues. The CDR3 DNA reads as TGTGCCAGCAGCTTAGAACCCAATCAGCCCCAGCATTTT. Its translation: CASSLEPNQPQHF. Variable domain in full (rest from reference TRBV7-2 and TRBJ1-5): GAGVSQSPSNKVTEKGKDVELRCDPISGHTALYWYRQSLGQGLEFLIYFQGNSAPDKSGLPSDRFSAERTGGSVSTLTIQRTQQEDSAVYLCASSLEPNQPQHFGDGTRLSIL.

The rearrangement joins TRBV9 to TRBJ2-2; no firm D call. The CDR3 consists of 13 residues. Germline lookup yields CDR1 SGDLS and CDR2 YYNGEE. Trimming left V 0 bases short and J 5 bases short, with 5 bases between. The CDR3 loop is CASSVARTGELFF. Written as DNA, the CDR3 is TGTGCCAGCAGCGTAGCTCGGACCGGGGAGCTGTTTTTT.

V gene TRBV7-2 combines with J gene TRBJ1-2, with 8 positions matching TRBD1. Trimming took 5 bases from V and 5 from J; bases not matched to a gene: 10. Germline CDR1 is SGHTA and CDR2 is FQGNSA. There are 15 residues in the CDR3. The CDR3 is CASSPLWTGKYGYTF. CDR3 bases: TGTGCCAGCAGCCCCCTCTGGACAGGGAAATATGGCTACACCTTC.

The chain joins TRBV15 to TRBJ2-7, with a possible D match to TRBD1 (5 bases). The CDR3 spans 13 residues. Germline assignment: CDR1 LNHNV and CDR2 YYDKDF (reference sequence). V was pared by 4 bases and J by 6 bases, with 13 bases between. The CDR3, as DNA: TGTGCCACCAGCATTGGTCCACAGGCCGAGCAGTACTTC. It translates to CATSIGPQAEQYF.

To note about this clone: At one of its ends the junction is not consistent with the germline gene, which may arise from a read error. The chain employs TRBV7-7 and TRBJ2-2, with 10 bases aligning to TRBD1. CDR1 and CDR2 from the germline V gene are SSHAT and FNYEAQ (reference sequence). The CDR3 runs to 15 residues. This CDR3 reads CASSLRDRGTGELFF. CDR3 in DNA: TGTGCTAGCAGCTTGAGGGACAGGGGTACCGGGGAGCTGTTTTTT.

The gene calls are TRBV9 and TRBJ2-1; the D is unclear. Germline V gene data show CDR1 as SGDLS and CDR2 as YYNGEE. Trimming shortened V by 0 bases and J by 1 base, and 5 bases separated the two germline ends. CDR3 length: 14 residues. In DNA form, the CDR3 reads TGTGCCAGCAGCGTAGGTGGGTCCTACAATGAGCAGTTCTTC. Protein sequence: CASSVGGSYNEQFF.

The genes are TRBV11-3 and TRBJ2-7; 8 bases map to TRBD1. The CDR3 extends over 13 amino acids. Germline V gene data show CDR1 as SGHNT and CDR2 as YENEEA. Losses at the gene ends were 5 bases for V and 2 bases for J; bases not matched to a gene: 2. The CDR3: CASSPGQAYEQYF. The CDR3 DNA is TGTGCCAGCAGCCCGGGACAGGCCTACGAGCAGTACTTC. The whole variable domain, filled in from reference TRBV11-3 and TRBJ2-7, reads EAGVVQSPRYKIIEKKQPVAFWCNPISGHNTLYWYLQNLGQGPELLIRYENEEAVDDSQLPKDRFSAERLKGVDSTLKIQPAELGDSAVYLCASSPGQAYEQYFGPGTRLTVT.

CDR3 coding DNA: TGCGCCAGCAGCCTCAAGCGCGGGGGGGGCCGTAATGAGCAGTTCTTC. This encodes CASSLKRGGGRNEQFF. The V gene is TRBV5-1, the J gene TRBJ2-1; 9 bases fit TRBD2. Germline values: CDR1 SGHRS, CDR2 YFSETQ. The junction had 12 bases not matched to a gene; V was cut back by 4 bases and J by 7 bases. This CDR3 is built from 16 residues. The full variable domain, with the rest looked up from reference TRBV5-1 and TRBJ2-1, is KAGVTQTPRYLIKTRGQQVTLSCSPISGHRSVSWYQQTPGQGLQFLFEYFSETQRNKGNFPGRFSGRQFSNSRSEMNVSTLELGDSALYLCASSLKRGGGRNEQFFGPGTRLTVL.

J is TRBJ1-1 and V is TRBV19, with TRBD1 as a possible D gene (5 bases). With 1 base removed from V and 4 bases from J, the gap between germline ends came to 16 bases. CDR1 is LNHDA and CDR2 is SQIVND in the germline V gene (reference sequence). The CDR3 length is 16 residues. CDR3 protein: CASSIARKTGPTEAFF. In nucleotides, the CDR3 is TGTGCCAGTAGTATAGCAAGAAAGACGGGACCCACTGAAGCTTTCTTT.

The chain has TRBV5-6 and TRBJ1-2, with D possibly being TRBD1 (6 bases). Germline values: CDR1 SGHDT, CDR2 YYEEEE. The CDR3 runs 14 residues. The V end lost 0 bases, the J end lost 1 base, and 7 bases lay between the germline ends. The CDR3 nucleotides are TGTGCCAGCAGCTTGGACAGGGTTAACTATGGCTACACCTTC. Translated, it gives CASSLDRVNYGYTF.

In its sample, this clone was seen a few times. This chain connects TRBV5-5 to TRBJ2-7; D is unresolved. Between the trimmed V and J ends, which lost 5 bases and 0 bases, there was a span of 3 bases. Germline V gene data show CDR1 as SGHKS and CDR2 as YYEKEE (reference sequence). The CDR3 has 11 residues. The DNA of the CDR3 is TGTGCCAGCAGTCCCTCCTACGAGCAGTACTTC. This codes for CASSPSYEQYF. Complete variable domain (other parts from reference TRBV5-5 and TRBJ2-7): DAGVTQSPTHLIKTRGQQVTLRCSPISGHKSVSWYQQVLGQGPQFIFQYYEKEERGRGNFPDRFSARQFPNYSSELNVNALLLGDSALYLCASSPSYEQYFGPGTRLTVT.

This clone was observed a few times. The rearrangement links TRBV4-1 to TRBJ1-5; possibly TRBD1 for D (5 bases). The V gene's germline CDR1 is MGHRA and CDR2 YSYEKL. V was clipped by 3 bases and J by 4 bases, with 13 bases between them. There are 15 residues in the CDR3. In DNA, the CDR3 is TGCGCCAGCAGCCAGGAGGGGCCCTTGAATCAGCCCCAGCATTTT. This translates into CASSQEGPLNQPQHF.

This rearrangement joins TRBV18 to TRBJ1-3; D not resolved. Germline V gene lookup returns CDR1 KGHSH and CDR2 LQKENI. The V gene lost 1 base and the J gene lost 0 bases, with 7 bases spanning the gap. This CDR3 has 15 amino acids. The DNA for the CDR3 is TGTGCCAGCTCACCACTTGAACGCTCTGGAAACACCATATATTTT. Protein sequence: CASSPLERSGNTIYF.